The sequence of this T cell receptor beta chain was determined in a study of Graves' ophthalmopathy and Graves' hyperthyroidism. The study amplified TCR beta CDR3 regions using RNA transcripts. An initial RT-PCR round employing HTBI primers preceded a second-round multiplex PCR. TCRdb fed the multiplex PCR reads into MiXCR, producing one record per CDR3 protein. The table has around 470,000 distinct CDR3 sequences, around an eighth seen once; the top ten hold about 10%. Per germline, CDR1 SGHRS and CDR2 YFSETQ. The CDR3 length is 14 residues. The V and J ends lost 0 bases and 2 bases respectively, with 8 bases between them. The study enrolled ophthalmopathy donors with moderate-to-severe activity, CAS ≥3, NOSPECS ≥4 and duration under 3 months. Orbital computed tomography, together with clinical symptoms, serum thyroxine, TRAb and thyroid ultrasound, was used for diagnosis. This clonotype came up many times. Its antigen is not identified.

Study-level results: Sensitivity of approximately 88% and specificity of less than 82% were achieved when a 13-signature model separated ophthalmopathy from stable hyperthyroidism.

The chain is built from TRBV5-1 and TRBJ2-5, with D unresolved. The TCR was taken from a woman in her 30s with Graves' ophthalmopathy. The sequencing sample was made of blood. For the CDR3, the DNA is TGCGCCAGCAGCTTGGGCTACGGGCAAGAGACCCAGTACTTC. Protein sequence: CASSLGYGQETQYF.